This entry features one T cell receptor beta chain sequence. What it recognizes is unknown. Data came from immunoSEQ multiplex PCR; TCRdb stores just in-frame clones and leaves some out. In the table there are more than 65,000 clones, approximately 89% of which are singletons. Individuals having autoimmune disease history or systemic immunosuppression were not enrolled. This specimen comes from a study of OX40 agonist ivuxolimab in advanced cancers. Study at large: Each dose-escalation patient presented with hepatocellular carcinoma, melanoma, renal cell or head and neck cancer. Prior checkpoint blockade (anti-PD-1, anti-PD-L1 or anti-CTLA-4) was permitted; about 40% had it. General study points: CD4+ T cells averaged fewer expanded clones than CD8+ T cells.

The ends were cut back, 3 bases at V and 0 bases at J, with 12 bases in the middle. CDR1 MNHEY and CDR2 SVGAGI come from the germline V gene. The CDR3 is 16 amino acids. The source material was CD4+ or CD8+ T cells sorted from blood, sampled in a trial of the OX40 agonist ivuxolimab. This chain links TRBV6-5 with TRBJ1-3; D remains unclear. This TCR came from an adult with an advanced solid tumor such as melanoma, head and neck, liver or kidney cancer. CDR3 protein: CASSYRGRVSGNTIYF. CDR3 sequence (DNA): TGTGCCAGCAGTTATCGAGGGAGAGTCTCTGGAAACACCATATATTTT.